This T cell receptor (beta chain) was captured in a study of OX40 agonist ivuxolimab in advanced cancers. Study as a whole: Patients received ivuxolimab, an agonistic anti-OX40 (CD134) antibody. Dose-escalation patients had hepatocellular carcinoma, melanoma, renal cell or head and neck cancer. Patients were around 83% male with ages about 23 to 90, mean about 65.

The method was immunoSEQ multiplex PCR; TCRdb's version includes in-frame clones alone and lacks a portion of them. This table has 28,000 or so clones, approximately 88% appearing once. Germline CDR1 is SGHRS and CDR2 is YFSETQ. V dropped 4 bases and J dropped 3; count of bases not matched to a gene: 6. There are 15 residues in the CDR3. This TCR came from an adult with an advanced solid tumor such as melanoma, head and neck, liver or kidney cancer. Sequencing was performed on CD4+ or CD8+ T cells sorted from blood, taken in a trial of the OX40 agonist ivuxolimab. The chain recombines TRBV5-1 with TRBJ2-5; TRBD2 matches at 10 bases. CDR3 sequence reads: CASSPKRGGEETQYF. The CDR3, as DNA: TGCGCCAGCAGCCCAAAGCGGGGGGGCGAAGAGACCCAGTACTTC.